Sequencing of this T cell receptor (beta chain) was carried out in a study of CD8 T cells in Susac syndrome. From blood CD8+ and CD4+ T cells, the TCR beta chain was sequenced. FACS enriched CD8+ TEMRA cells, while bulk CD8+ and CD4+ were negatively isolated. Looked up from germline, CDR1 is GTSNPN and CDR2 is SVGIG (reference sequence). The CDR3 runs 14 residues. Trimming cost V 0 bases and J 7 bases; bases outside gene matches: 3. Reverse transcription of 0.5 to 1 ug RNA was carried out with random hexamers. A single record per CDR3 protein comes from TCRdb applying MiXCR to the immunoSEQ multiplex PCR reads. The sample lists fewer than 200,000 distinct CDR3 sequences, around 90% occurring once.

The gene calls are TRBV30 and TRBJ1-4; 9 bases map to TRBD1. This clonotype was obtained from a human donor with Susac syndrome. The sequenced material came from CD4+ T cells from PBMCs. The CDR3 region is CAWSVTGGGEKLFF. CDR3 DNA sequence: TGTGCCTGGAGTGTAACAGGGGGCGGTGAAAAACTGTTTTTT.